The clone carrying this T cell receptor (beta chain) was seen at least ten times. These data originate in a study of Graves' ophthalmopathy and Graves' hyperthyroidism. In this cohort, patients with other autoimmune diseases, uncontrolled infections, pregnancy or lactation were excluded. The length of the CDR3 is 13 residues. The V end lost 0 bases, the J end lost 4 bases, and 7 bases lay between the germline ends. Germline V gene sequence: CDR1 MGHRA, CDR2 YSYEKL. Amplified material comprised TCR beta CDR3 regions derived from RNA transcripts. Amplification began with first-round RT-PCR using HTBI primers, then second-round multiplex PCR was performed. MiXCR, applied by TCRdb to the multiplex PCR reads, yields one record per CDR3 protein. The sample lists over a million distinct CDR3 sequences, about 40% seen once, with around 10% in the top ten.

This TCR derives from an adult man with Graves' hyperthyroidism. Sequenced input: peripheral blood or thyroid tissue (not recorded which). The gene calls are TRBV4-1 and TRBJ2-7; D not resolved. DNA of the CDR3: TGCGCCAGCAGCCAAGATGAGTGGTACGAGCAGTACTTC. As protein: CASSQDEWYEQYF.